The sequence of this T cell receptor (beta chain) was determined in a study of blood T cell repertoires in COVID-19. Whole-study context: COVID-19 samples from acute and convalescent phases originated in the United States, Italy and Spain. The cDNA or gDNA used as material had been derived from T cells, B-cell-depleted T cells, or PBMCs.

Using immunoSEQ multiplex PCR, the repertoire was profiled, and TCRdb retains in-frame clones only, with some absent. Of about 130,000 clones in the sample, around 89% were seen once. To note about this clone: The germline gene is not matched at one end of the junction; a read error may be the cause.

CDR1 and CDR2 from the germline V gene are MNHEY and SVGAGI. This CDR3 region has 12 residues. The receptor's source is a man aged 50 to 59 with acute or convalescent COVID-19. The V and J genes are TRBV6-5 and TRBJ1-2; the match to TRBD1 covers 7 bases. The sequenced sample was peripheral blood. The CDR3: CASRPDRAGGLF. As DNA, the CDR3 is TGTGCCAGCAGACCCGACAGGGCCGGCGGGCTCTTC.